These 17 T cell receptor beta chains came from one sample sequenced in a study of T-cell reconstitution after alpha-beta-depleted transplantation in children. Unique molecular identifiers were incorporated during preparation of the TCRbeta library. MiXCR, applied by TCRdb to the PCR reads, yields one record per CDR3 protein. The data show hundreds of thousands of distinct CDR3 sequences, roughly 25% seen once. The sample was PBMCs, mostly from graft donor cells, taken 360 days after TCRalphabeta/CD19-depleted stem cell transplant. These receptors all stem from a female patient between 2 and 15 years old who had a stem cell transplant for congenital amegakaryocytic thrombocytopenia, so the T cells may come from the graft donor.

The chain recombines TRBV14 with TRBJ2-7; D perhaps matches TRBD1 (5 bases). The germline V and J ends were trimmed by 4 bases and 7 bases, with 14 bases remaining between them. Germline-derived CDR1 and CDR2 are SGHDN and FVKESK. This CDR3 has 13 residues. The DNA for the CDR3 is TGTGCCAGCAGCCGTGACCAGGGTGATGAGCAGTACTTC. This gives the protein CASSRDQGDEQYF.

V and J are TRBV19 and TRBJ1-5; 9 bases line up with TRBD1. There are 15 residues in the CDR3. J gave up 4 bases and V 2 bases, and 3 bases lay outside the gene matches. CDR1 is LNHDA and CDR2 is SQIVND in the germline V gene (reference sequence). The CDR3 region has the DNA TGTGCCAGTAGTATAAGAGGGACAGGGAATCAGCCCCAGCATTTT. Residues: CASSIRGTGNQPQHF.

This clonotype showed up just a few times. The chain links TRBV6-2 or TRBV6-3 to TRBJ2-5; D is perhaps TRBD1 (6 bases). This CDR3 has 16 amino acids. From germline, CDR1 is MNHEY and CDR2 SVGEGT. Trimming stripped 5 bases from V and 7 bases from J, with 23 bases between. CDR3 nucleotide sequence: TGTGCCAGCAGTCATATGGACAGAGCCTTCACGGGGACCCAGTACTTC. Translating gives CASSHMDRAFTGTQYF.

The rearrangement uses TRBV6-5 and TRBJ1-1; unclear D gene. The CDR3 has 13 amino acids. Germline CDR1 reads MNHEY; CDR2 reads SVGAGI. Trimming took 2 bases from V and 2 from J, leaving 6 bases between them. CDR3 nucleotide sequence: TGTGCCAGCAGTTACGGTTTCAACACTGAAGCTTTCTTT. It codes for CASSYGFNTEAFF.

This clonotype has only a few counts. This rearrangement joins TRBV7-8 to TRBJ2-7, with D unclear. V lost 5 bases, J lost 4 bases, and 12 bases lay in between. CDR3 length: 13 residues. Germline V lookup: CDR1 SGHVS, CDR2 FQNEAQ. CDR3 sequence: CASSPPNAYEQYF. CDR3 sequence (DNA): TGTGCCAGCAGCCCGCCCAATGCTTACGAGCAGTACTTC.

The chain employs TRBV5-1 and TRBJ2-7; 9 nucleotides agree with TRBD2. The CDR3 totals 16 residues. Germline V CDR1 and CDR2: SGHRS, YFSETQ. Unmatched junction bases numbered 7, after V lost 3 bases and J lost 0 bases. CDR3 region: CASSSYLAGSSYEQYF. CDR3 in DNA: TGCGCCAGCAGCTCTTACCTAGCGGGGAGCTCCTACGAGCAGTACTTC.

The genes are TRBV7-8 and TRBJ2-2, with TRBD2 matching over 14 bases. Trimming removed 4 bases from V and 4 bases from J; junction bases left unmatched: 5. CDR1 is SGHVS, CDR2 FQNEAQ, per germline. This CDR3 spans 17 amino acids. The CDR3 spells CASSSTGLAGVTGELFF. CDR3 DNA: TGTGCCAGCAGCTCTACGGGACTAGCGGGAGTCACCGGGGAGCTGTTTTTT.

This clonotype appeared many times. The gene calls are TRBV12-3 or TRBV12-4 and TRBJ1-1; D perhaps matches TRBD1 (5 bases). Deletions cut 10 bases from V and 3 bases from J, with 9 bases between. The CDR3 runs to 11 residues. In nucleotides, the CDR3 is TGTGCCACGCAGGGCGACACTGAAGCTTTCTTT. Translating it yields CATQGDTEAFF.

The CDR3 coding sequence is TGTGCCAGCAGTTACGGGCAGGGTCGGTATGGCTACACCTTC. Protein product: CASSYGQGRYGYTF. The chain links TRBV6-5 to TRBJ1-2, with a possible D match to TRBD1 (5 bases). The CDR3 is made up of 14 amino acids. V shed 2 bases and J shed 5 bases, with 12 bases lying between them. Germline V gene data show CDR1 as MNHEY and CDR2 as SVGAGI.

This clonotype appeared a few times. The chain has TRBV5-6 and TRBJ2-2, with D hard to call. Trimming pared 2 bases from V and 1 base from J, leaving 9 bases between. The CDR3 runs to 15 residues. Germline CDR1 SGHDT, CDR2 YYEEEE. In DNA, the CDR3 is TGTGCCAGCAGCTTTGGGCTAAAGAACACCGGGGAGCTGTTTTTT. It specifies CASSFGLKNTGELFF.

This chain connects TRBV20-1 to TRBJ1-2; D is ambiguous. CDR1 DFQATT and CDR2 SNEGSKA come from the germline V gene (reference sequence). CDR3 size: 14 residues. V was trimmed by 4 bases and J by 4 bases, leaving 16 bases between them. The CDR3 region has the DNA TGCAGTGCTACCGCACATCTCCACTCCTATGGCTACACCTTC. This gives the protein CSATAHLHSYGYTF.

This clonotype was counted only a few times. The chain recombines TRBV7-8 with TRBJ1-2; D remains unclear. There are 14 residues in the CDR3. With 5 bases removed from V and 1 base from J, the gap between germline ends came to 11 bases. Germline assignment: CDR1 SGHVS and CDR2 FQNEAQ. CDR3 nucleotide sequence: TGTGCCAGCAGCCTACTGGTGGATAACTATGGCTACACCTTC. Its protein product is CASSLLVDNYGYTF.

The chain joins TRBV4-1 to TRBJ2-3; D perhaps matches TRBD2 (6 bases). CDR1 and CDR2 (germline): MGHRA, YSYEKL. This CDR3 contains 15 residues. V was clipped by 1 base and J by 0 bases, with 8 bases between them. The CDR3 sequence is CASSQGRGSTDTQYF. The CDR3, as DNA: TGCGCCAGCAGCCAAGGCCGGGGGAGCACAGATACGCAGTATTTT.

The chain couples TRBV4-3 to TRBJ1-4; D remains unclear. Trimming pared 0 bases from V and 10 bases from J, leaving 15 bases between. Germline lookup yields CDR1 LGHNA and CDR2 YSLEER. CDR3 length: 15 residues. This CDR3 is CASSQELRDSVKLFF. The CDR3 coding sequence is TGCGCCAGCAGCCAAGAGTTGAGGGATTCGGTAAAACTGTTTTTT.

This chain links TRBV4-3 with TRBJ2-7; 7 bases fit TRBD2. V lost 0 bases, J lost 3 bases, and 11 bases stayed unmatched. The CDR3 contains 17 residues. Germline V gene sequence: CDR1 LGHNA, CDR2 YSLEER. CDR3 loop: CASSQELWRESGYEQYF. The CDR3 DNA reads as TGCGCCAGCAGCCAAGAACTCTGGCGGGAGAGTGGCTACGAGCAGTACTTC.

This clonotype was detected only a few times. The CDR3 sequence: CASSVSGTGPYEQYF. CDR3 in DNA: TGCGCCAGCAGCGTATCCGGGACGGGGCCCTACGAGCAGTACTTC. V and J are TRBV5-1 and TRBJ2-7; D may match TRBD1 or TRBD2 (5 bases each). V was shortened by 4 bases and J by 2 bases, with 16 bases between the two germline ends. This CDR3 spans 15 amino acids. Germline V CDR1 and CDR2: SGHRS, YFSETQ.

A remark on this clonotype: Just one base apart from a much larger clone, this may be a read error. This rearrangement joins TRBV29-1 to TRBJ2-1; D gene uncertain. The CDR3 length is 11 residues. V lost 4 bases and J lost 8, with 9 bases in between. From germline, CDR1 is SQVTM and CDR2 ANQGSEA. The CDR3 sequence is CSVGPGDEQFF. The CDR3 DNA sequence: TGCAGCGTTGGCCCGGGCGATGAGCAGTTCTTC.